This T cell receptor (beta chain) was sequenced in a study of shared clonotypes between healthy human individuals. Each donor was a Caucasian adult residing in Nashville, Tennessee. This was a deep-level run. For every subset, genomic DNA was evenly distributed across several immunoSEQ plates. Amplification in unsorted PBMC replicate PCRs started from 250 to 300 ng DNA, which equals some 29,000 T cell genomes. TCRdb keeps only in-frame clones here, not all; method: immunoSEQ multiplex PCR. In the table there are about 600,000 clones, around three quarters of which are singletons. The germline gives CDR1 SQVTM, CDR2 ANQGSEA. The CDR3 runs to 12 residues. The germline V and J ends were trimmed by 5 bases and 5 bases, with 9 bases remaining between them.

This chain links TRBV29-1 with TRBJ2-2; D unclear. The sequence derives from a woman aged 40 to 50 in good health. Some clones in this sample may be carry-over from other donors' samples. Material for sequencing was PBMCs. DNA of the CDR3: TGCAGCGTTCGCGTGGGAACCGGGGAGCTGTTTTTT. It encodes CSVRVGTGELFF.